These 20 T cell receptor beta chains were sequenced from one sample in a study of response to subunit inactivated influenza vaccine. TCRdb itself ran the RT-PCR reads through MiXCR, one entry per CDR3 protein. The sample gives hundreds of thousands of distinct CDR3 sequences, 11% of which show up once; about 11% is in the top ten. These data also formed part of another study, on T cells expressing NK-cell markers. Per that paper: It was by 5'RACE template switching with UMIs that TCR beta cDNA was made.

The sample here was PBMCs from blood, taken on the day of vaccination. The source of these receptors is a man aged 45-65 years who received an inactivated influenza vaccine.

This clonotype was found a few times. V and J are TRBV6-5 and TRBJ2-1; 8 bases are a match to TRBD2. This CDR3 region has 14 residues. V gave up 4 bases and J gave up 9 bases; unmatched junction bases: 8. From germline, CDR1 is MNHEY and CDR2 SVGAGI. CDR3 amino acids: CASSSAPGGIEQFF. The CDR3 DNA reads TGTGCCAGCAGTTCAGCTCCGGGGGGGATTGAGCAGTTCTTC.

This clonotype showed up just a few times. The CDR3 DNA reads as TGTGCCAGCAGCCAACCCGGACGGGCGACTAGCGGGAGGGCCCTCGATACGCAGTATTTT. Protein product: CASSQPGRATSGRALDTQYF. V usage is TRBV6-2 or TRBV6-3 and J usage is TRBJ2-3, with 14 bases matching TRBD2. Trimming took 6 bases from V and 6 from J; bases not matched to a gene: 20. Germline V gene lookup returns CDR1 MNHEY and CDR2 SVGEGT. The CDR3 covers 20 residues.

The V call is TRBV28, the J call TRBJ2-4; 8 nucleotides line up with TRBD2. The CDR3 runs 17 residues. The V and J ends lost 6 bases and 1 base, in that order; junction bases with no gene match: 11. The germline CDR1 and CDR2 sequences are MDHEN and SYDVKM. The CDR3 DNA follows: TGTGCCAGCAGCAACCCGGTCCAGCGGGGGGCCAAAAACATTCAGTACTTC. Protein product: CASSNPVQRGAKNIQYF. Filled out from reference TRBV28 and TRBJ2-4, the complete variable domain reads DVKVTQSSRYLVKRTGEKVFLECVQDMDHENMFWYRQDPGLGLRLIYFSYDVKMKEKGDIPEGYSVSREKKERFSLILESASTNQTSMYLCASSNPVQRGAKNIQYFGAGTRLSVL.

This clonotype was counted only a few times. The V call is TRBV14, the J call TRBJ2-5, with 8 bases lining up with TRBD1. The CDR3 runs 14 residues. V lost 3 bases to trimming and J lost 7 bases; unmatched junction nucleotides: 7. Germline V CDR1 and CDR2: SGHDN, FVKESK. The CDR3 protein is CASSHGQGVGTQYF. The CDR3, as DNA: TGTGCCAGCAGCCACGGACAGGGTGTTGGGACCCAGTACTTC.

This clonotype was seen more than once but under ten times. The chain recombines TRBV12-3 or TRBV12-4 with TRBJ2-1; 11 bases map to TRBD1. The V segment lost 4 bases and the J segment 9 bases; nucleotides outside the gene matches: 8. This CDR3 has 15 residues. CDR3 in amino acids: CASSSPGQGVIEQFF. CDR3 coding DNA: TGTGCCAGCAGTTCACCGGGACAGGGGGTCATTGAGCAGTTCTTC.

The gene calls are TRBV5-5 and TRBJ1-5, with 8 bases that match TRBD1. V shed 2 bases and J 7 bases; nucleotides not matched to a gene: 8. Germline CDR1 SGHKS, CDR2 YYEKEE (reference sequence). The CDR3 loop spans 15 amino acids. CDR3 DNA sequence: TGTGCCAGCAGCTTTTTCCCAGGGGGCGGACAGCCCCAGCATTTT. This gives the protein CASSFFPGGGQPQHF.

This clonotype was detected a few times. V usage is TRBV5-1 and J usage is TRBJ2-3, with D uncertain. Trimming pared 0 bases from V and 1 base from J, leaving 9 bases between. The CDR3 is 15 amino acids. The V gene's germline CDR1 is SGHRS and CDR2 YFSETQ. CDR3 region: CASSLDYGGTDTQYF. The CDR3 coding sequence is TGCGCCAGCAGCTTGGATTATGGGGGCACAGATACGCAGTATTTT.

The chain carries TRBV4-2 and TRBJ2-5; D call uncertain. Germline values: CDR1 LGHNA, CDR2 YNFKEQ. This CDR3 spans 16 amino acids. The V and J ends lost 0 bases and 1 base respectively, with 12 bases between them. As DNA, the CDR3 is TGTGCCAGCAGCCAAGATCTCGGGCTCATCCAAGAGACCCAGTACTTC. It yields the protein CASSQDLGLIQETQYF.

This clonotype was seen more than once but under ten times. This chain joins TRBV3-1 and TRBJ2-3; TRBD2 aligns across 10 bases. The CDR3 covers 17 residues. V was pared by 0 bases and J by 5 bases, with 8 bases of the junction left unmatched. Germline-derived CDR1 and CDR2 are LGHDT and YNNKEL (reference sequence). CDR3 sequence: CASSQDWSGRARDTQYF. CDR3 DNA sequence: TGTGCCAGCAGCCAAGATTGGAGCGGGAGGGCCAGAGATACGCAGTATTTT.

The chain is built from TRBV12-3 or TRBV12-4 and TRBJ2-3, with 8 bases that match TRBD2. J was trimmed by 5 bases and V by 2 bases; bases with no gene match: 12. This CDR3 is 17 amino acids long. CDR3 residues: CASSLKSLGLAGDTQYF. Written as DNA, the CDR3 is TGTGCCAGCAGTTTAAAGAGCCTGGGGCTAGCGGGAGATACGCAGTATTTT.

The table lists this clonotype with a few counts. The rearrangement joins TRBV20-1 to TRBJ1-5; possibly TRBD1 for D (5 bases). Germline V lookup: CDR1 DFQATT, CDR2 SNEGSKA (reference sequence). This CDR3 has 14 residues. V lost 4 bases and J 0 bases, leaving 10 bases between the germline ends. This chain's CDR3 is CSAIEGHSNQPQHF. CDR3 DNA: TGCAGTGCTATCGAAGGACATAGCAATCAGCCCCAGCATTTT.

This clonotype was seen only a few times. V usage is TRBV6-5 and J usage is TRBJ2-1, with D tentatively TRBD1 or TRBD2 (6 bases each). Germline assignment: CDR1 MNHEY and CDR2 SVGAGI. Trimming removed 0 bases at V and 8 bases at J, with 8 bases between. The CDR3 has 13 amino acids. The CDR3 DNA reads TGTGCCAGCAGTTACTCGAGGGGGGATGAGCAGTTCTTC. Translation: CASSYSRGDEQFF.

In this sample, this clonotype turned up a few times. The chain is built from TRBV15 and TRBJ2-1; D is uncertain. Per germline, CDR1 LNHNV and CDR2 YYDKDF (reference sequence). The germline V and J ends were trimmed by 1 base and 3 bases, with 4 bases remaining between them. The CDR3 length is 13 residues. CDR3 coding DNA: TGTGCCACCAGCAGAGTCCTCTACAATGAGCAGTTCTTC. Its protein product is CATSRVLYNEQFF.

The chain carries TRBV9 and TRBJ2-2; no definite D call. The V and J ends lost 0 bases and 6 bases respectively, with 9 bases between them. The CDR3 extends over 14 amino acids. Germline V CDR1 and CDR2: SGDLS, YYNGEE. The CDR3 DNA is TGTGCCAGCAGCGTAGATCCGCTGGCCGGGGAGCTGTTTTTT. Its protein product is CASSVDPLAGELFF.

In this sample, this clonotype turned up a few times. The V gene is TRBV29-1, the J gene TRBJ1-2; D unclear. CDR3 size: 13 residues. In germline, CDR1 is SQVTM, CDR2 ANQGSEA. Trimming shortened V by 6 bases and J by 4 bases, and 15 bases separated the two germline ends. CDR3 amino acids: CSVRVAGSYGYTF. DNA for the CDR3: TGCAGCGTCAGAGTAGCCGGGAGCTATGGCTACACCTTC.

In this sample, this clonotype turned up a few times. The gene calls are TRBV12-3 or TRBV12-4 and TRBJ1-5; TRBD1 is a possible D gene (5 bases). Trimming took 6 bases from V and 4 from J, leaving 13 bases between them. The CDR3 loop spans 14 amino acids. DNA of the CDR3: TGTGCCAGCAGGAGGGACCTTAGTAATCAGCCCCAGCATTTT. Protein product: CASRRDLSNQPQHF.

This clonotype came up a few times. The chain is built from TRBV5-1 and TRBJ1-3, with D tentatively TRBD1 (6 bases). Germline assignment: CDR1 SGHRS and CDR2 YFSETQ. V lost 5 bases and J lost 0, with 12 bases in between. The CDR3 consists of 15 residues. The CDR3 reads CASSPGTYSGNTIYF. CDR3 nucleotides: TGCGCCAGCAGTCCCGGGACATACTCTGGAAACACCATATATTTT.

The V gene is TRBV20-1, the J gene TRBJ2-2; D may be TRBD1 or TRBD2 (5 bases each). V was trimmed by 6 bases and J by 5 bases, leaving 16 bases between them. This CDR3 has 14 amino acids. Germline lookup yields CDR1 DFQATT and CDR2 SNEGSKA (reference sequence). CDR3 nucleotides: TGCAGTGCGTCGGGACCCTTAAGGACCGGGGAGCTGTTTTTT. Translating it yields CSASGPLRTGELFF.

The chain uses TRBV6-2 or TRBV6-3 and TRBJ2-1, with D uncertain. Deletions cut 7 bases from V and 3 bases from J, with 13 bases between. Germline V lookup: CDR1 MNHEY, CDR2 SVGEGT. This CDR3 comprises 14 residues. The CDR3 sequence: CASTTGSHYNEQFF. CDR3 nucleotide sequence: TGTGCCAGCACTACCGGGTCCCACTACAATGAGCAGTTCTTC.

This rearrangement joins TRBV7-2 to TRBJ2-1; 10 bases map to TRBD2. V trimming: 3 bases; J trimming: 8 bases; junction bases outside the gene matches: 4. From germline, CDR1 is SGHTA and CDR2 FQGNSA. The CDR3 extends over 14 amino acids. The CDR3 coding sequence is TGTGCCAGCAGCTTTAGCGGGAGGATAGATGAGCAGTTCTTC. Encoded protein: CASSFSGRIDEQFF. Combining the CDR3 with reference TRBV7-2 and TRBJ2-1 gives the whole variable domain GAGVSQSPSNKVTEKGKDVELRCDPISGHTALYWYRQSLGQGLEFLIYFQGNSAPDKSGLPSDRFSAERTGGSVSTLTIQRTQQEDSAVYLCASSFSGRIDEQFFGPGTRLTVL.